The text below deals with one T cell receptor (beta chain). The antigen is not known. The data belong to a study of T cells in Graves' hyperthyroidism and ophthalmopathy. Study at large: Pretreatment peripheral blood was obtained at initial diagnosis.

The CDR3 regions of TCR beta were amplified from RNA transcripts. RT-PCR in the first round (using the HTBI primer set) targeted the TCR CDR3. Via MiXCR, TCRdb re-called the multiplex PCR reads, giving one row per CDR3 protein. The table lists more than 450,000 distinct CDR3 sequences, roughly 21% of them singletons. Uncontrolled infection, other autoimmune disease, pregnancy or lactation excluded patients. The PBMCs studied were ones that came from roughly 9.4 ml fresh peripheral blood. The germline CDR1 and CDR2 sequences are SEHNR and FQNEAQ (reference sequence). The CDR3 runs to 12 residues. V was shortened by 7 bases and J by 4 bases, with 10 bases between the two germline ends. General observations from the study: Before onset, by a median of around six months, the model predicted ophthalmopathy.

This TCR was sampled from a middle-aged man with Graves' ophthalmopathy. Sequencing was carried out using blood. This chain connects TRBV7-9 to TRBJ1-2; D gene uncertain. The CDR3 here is CASTRSGYGYTF. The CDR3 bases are TGTGCCAGCACCCGATCTGGCTATGGCTACACCTTC.